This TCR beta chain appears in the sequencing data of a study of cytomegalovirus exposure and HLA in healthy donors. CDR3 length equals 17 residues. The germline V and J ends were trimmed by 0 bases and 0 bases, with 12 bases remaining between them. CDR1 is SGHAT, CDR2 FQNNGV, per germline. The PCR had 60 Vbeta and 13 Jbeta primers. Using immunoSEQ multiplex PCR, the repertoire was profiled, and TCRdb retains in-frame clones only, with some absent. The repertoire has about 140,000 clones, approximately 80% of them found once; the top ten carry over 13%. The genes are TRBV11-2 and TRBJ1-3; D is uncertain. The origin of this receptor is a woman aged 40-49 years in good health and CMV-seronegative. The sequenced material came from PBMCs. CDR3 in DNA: TGTGCCAGCAGCTTAGATGTGACTGATTTCTCTGGAAACACCATATATTTT. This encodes CASSLDVTDFSGNTIYF.